This TCR beta chain was found in a study of T cells of healthy individuals (dated by TCRdb to the late 2010s). The CDR3, from cysteine to phenylalanine, totals 13 residues. The sequence is cut down to CDR3 DNA, 39 bases in frame from base 1. Trimming removed 2 bases from V and 0 bases from J, leaving 3 bases between the germline ends. According to the germline V gene, CDR1 reads KGHSH and CDR2 reads LQKENI. As for this clonotype: Its antigen is not yet known. Qualities for individual bases were not recorded, and no much larger clone is one base off.

The library was built by means of 5' RACE. Sequencing was performed on an Illumina MiSeq. Starting from the raw public reads, TCRdb applied fastp trimming at Q25, assembled clones with MiXCR and retained in-frame beta chains. A single entry per CDR3 protein holds the most common genes and DNA from its merged rows. Counted in this sample were tens of thousands of distinct CDR3 sequences; approximately 5% of them appeared once. The ten largest clones add up to around 9.6% of the sample. The rearranged chain carries TRBV18 and TRBJ2-3, with the D gene not confidently named. The receptor was derived from a human donor in good health. The CDR3 corresponds to CASSPGSTDTQYF. The DNA sequence follows: TGTGCCAGCTCACCAGGGAGCACAGATACGCAGTATTTT. Extended through the reference TRBV18 and TRBJ2-3 proteins, this CDR3 yields the full variable domain: NAGVMQNPRHLVRRRGQEARLRCSPMKGHSHVYWYRQLPEEGLKFMVYLQKENIIDESGMPKERFSAEFPKEGPSILRIQQVVRGDSAAYFCASSPGSTDTQYFGPGTRLTVL.